These 17 T cell receptor beta chains came from one sample sequenced in a study of shared clonotypes between healthy human individuals. The repertoire was sequenced with immunoSEQ multiplex PCR; TCRdb's copy has only in-frame clones and lacks some. This sample has 400,000 or so clones, with around 96% found just once. The sequenced sample was memory CD8+ T cells sorted from blood. Subset given: CD45RO+ cells pooled with CCR7-negative TemRA cells. Receptors originate from a man in his thirties or forties in good health.

Only one count was recorded for this clone. This chain uses TRBV29-1 with TRBJ2-1; unclear D gene. The CDR3 runs to 15 residues. The germline gives CDR1 SQVTM, CDR2 ANQGSEA. Trimming left V 6 bases short and J 3 bases short, with 18 bases between. CDR3 bases: TGCAGCGTGGCCCCTTATATTATTGGCTACAATGAGCAGTTCTTC. As protein: CSVAPYIIGYNEQFF.

The chain has TRBV11-2 and TRBJ2-7; no firm D call. This CDR3 comprises 12 residues. V lost 5 bases to trimming and J lost 6 bases, with 11 bases between them. Per germline, CDR1 SGHAT and CDR2 FQNNGV. This chain's CDR3 is CASSNNGPEQYF. CDR3 DNA sequence: TGTGCCAGCAGCAACAACGGCCCCGAGCAGTACTTC.

The V call is TRBV11-2, the J call TRBJ2-2; D is uncertain. CDR1 SGHAT and CDR2 FQNNGV come from the germline V gene. There are 15 residues in the CDR3. Trimming stripped 0 bases from V and 6 bases from J, with 11 bases between. The CDR3 nucleotides are TGTGCCAGCAGCTTAGATACCCCTAGTGCCGGGGAGCTGTTTTTT. Amino acid sequence: CASSLDTPSAGELFF. Together with reference TRBV11-2 and TRBJ2-2, the CDR3 gives the full variable domain: EAGVAQSPRYKIIEKRQSVAFWCNPISGHATLYWYQQILGQGPKLLIQFQNNGVVDDSQLPKDRFSAERLKGVDSTLKIQPAKLEDSAVYLCASSLDTPSAGELFFGEGSRLTVL.

The gene calls are TRBV10-3 and TRBJ2-2; tentative D call: TRBD1 (5 bases). The V end lost 7 bases, the J end lost 0 bases, and 21 bases lay between the germline ends. From germline, CDR1 is ENHRY and CDR2 SYGVKD. The length of the CDR3 is 18 residues. The CDR3 region is CAITELPSTASNTGELFF. The DNA of the CDR3 is TGTGCCATCACGGAACTCCCCTCGACAGCTTCGAACACCGGGGAGCTGTTTTTT.

The chain has TRBV28 and TRBJ2-2, with 11 bases that match TRBD2. The CDR3 runs to 17 residues. Looked up from germline, CDR1 is MDHEN and CDR2 is SYDVKM. The V and J ends lost 6 bases and 0 bases, in that order; junction bases with no gene match: 6. The CDR3 bases are TGTGCCAGCAGACGGACTAGCGGGTTTTCGAACACCGGGGAGCTGTTTTTT. Residues: CASRRTSGFSNTGELFF.

V gene TRBV28 combines with J gene TRBJ1-1; D may be TRBD1 (6 bases). Germline V CDR1 and CDR2: MDHEN, SYDVKM. The CDR3 consists of 14 residues. V was cut by 2 bases and J by 4 bases, with 11 bases left in between. The CDR3 nucleotides read TGTGCCAGCAGTTTAAGGGGGTTCAGCACTGAAGCTTTCTTT. This sequence encodes CASSLRGFSTEAFF.

The rearrangement uses TRBV7-2 and TRBJ2-7, with 7 bases aligning to TRBD2. CDR1 is SGHTA, CDR2 FQGNSA, per germline. The CDR3 consists of 14 residues. V shed 1 base, J shed 7 bases, and the junction held 7 bases outside the gene matches. The CDR3 sequence: CASSLGAGVKEQYF. In nucleotides, the CDR3 is TGTGCCAGCAGCTTAGGGGCGGGAGTAAAAGAGCAGTACTTC. Full variable domain (rest looked up from reference TRBV7-2 and TRBJ2-7): GAGVSQSPSNKVTEKGKDVELRCDPISGHTALYWYRQSLGQGLEFLIYFQGNSAPDKSGLPSDRFSAERTGGSVSTLTIQRTQQEDSAVYLCASSLGAGVKEQYFGPGTRLTVT.

The chain combines TRBV5-1 with TRBJ1-1; D gene ambiguous. From germline, CDR1 is SGHRS and CDR2 YFSETQ. The CDR3 has 12 residues. The germline V and J ends were trimmed by 4 bases and 9 bases, with 13 bases remaining between them. The CDR3 sequence: CASSQGPAKAFF. The CDR3 coding sequence is TGCGCCAGCAGCCAAGGGCCCGCGAAAGCTTTCTTT.

The chain carries TRBV10-1 and TRBJ2-7; 9 nucleotides match TRBD1. The CDR3 is 14 residues long. V shed 2 bases, J shed 6 bases, and the junction held 5 bases outside the gene matches. Germline assignment: CDR1 WNHNN and CDR2 SYGVQD (reference sequence). The CDR3, as DNA: TGCGCCAGCAGTGAGACTGGACAGGGGAGCGAGCAGTACTTC. Its protein product is CASSETGQGSEQYF.

For the CDR3, the DNA is TGTGCCAGCAGTTCCACTCTCTACAGCGCGGGCTACACCTTC. Translation gives CASSSTLYSAGYTF. The chain joins TRBV28 to TRBJ1-2; D is unclear. Germline CDR1 MDHEN, CDR2 SYDVKM. V gave up 4 bases and J gave up 8 bases, with 17 bases separating them. The CDR3 is 14 amino acids.

This rearrangement joins TRBV19 to TRBJ2-6; 8 nucleotides agree with TRBD2. CDR3 size: 19 residues. Germline V gives CDR1 LNHDA, CDR2 SQIVND (reference sequence). The trim removed 3 bases at V and 2 bases at J, leaving 12 bases unmatched. In DNA, the CDR3 is TGTGCCAGTAGTATGGGTAGGACTAGCCTAGAGACTGGGGCCAACGTCCTGACTTTC. It specifies CASSMGRTSLETGANVLTF. Complete variable domain (other parts from reference TRBV19 and TRBJ2-6): DGGITQSPKYLFRKEGQNVTLSCEQNLNHDAMYWYRQDPGQGLRLIYYSQIVNDFQKGDIAEGYSVSREKKESFPLTVTSAQKNPTAFYLCASSMGRTSLETGANVLTFGAGSRLTVL.

V usage is TRBV7-8 and J usage is TRBJ1-1; D call uncertain. V lost 3 bases to trimming and J lost 3 bases, with 14 bases between them. Germline CDR1 is SGHVS and CDR2 is FQNEAQ. The CDR3 runs 15 residues. DNA for the CDR3: TGTGCCAGCAGCTTGGCAGGATTTTCGGACACTGAAGCTTTCTTT. It yields the protein CASSLAGFSDTEAFF.

This clone was counted a single time. DNA for the CDR3: TGTGCCAGCAGTGAACGACAGGGGTACGAGCAGTACTTC. Its translation is CASSERQGYEQYF. J is TRBJ2-7 and V is TRBV6-1; TRBD1 matches at 8 bases. Germline V gives CDR1 MNHNS, CDR2 SASEGT. V shed 2 bases and J 4 bases; nucleotides not matched to a gene: 1. The CDR3 runs 13 residues.

CDR3 protein: CASTLTDTQYF. The CDR3 coding sequence is TGTGCCAGCACCCTCACAGATACGCAGTATTTT. The chain joins TRBV6-6 to TRBJ2-3; D unresolved. From germline, CDR1 is MNHNY and CDR2 SVGAGI (reference sequence). This CDR3 contains 11 residues. V lost 7 bases, J lost 2 bases, and 4 bases lay in between.

The V call is TRBV5-1, the J call TRBJ2-5; 9 bases agree with TRBD2. Germline CDR1 is SGHRS and CDR2 is YFSETQ. J lost 2 bases, V lost 0 bases, and 5 bases had no gene match. The CDR3 sequence is 16 residues long. The CDR3 nucleotides read TGCGCCAGCAGCTTGGCTTCTAGCGGGAAGCAAGAGACCCAGTACTTC. The encoded protein is CASSLASSGKQETQYF.

The chain recombines TRBV18 with TRBJ2-7; 9 bases line up with TRBD2. Germline lookup yields CDR1 KGHSH and CDR2 LQKENI. The CDR3 loop spans 16 amino acids. The V and J ends lost 3 bases and 5 bases, in that order; junction bases with no gene match: 11. The CDR3 sequence: CASSPSVAGGPHEQYF. CDR3 coding DNA: TGTGCCAGCTCACCGAGCGTCGCGGGAGGGCCCCACGAGCAGTACTTC. Based on the CDR3 plus reference TRBV18 and TRBJ2-7, the full variable domain is NAGVMQNPRHLVRRRGQEARLRCSPMKGHSHVYWYRQLPEEGLKFMVYLQKENIIDESGMPKERFSAEFPKEGPSILRIQQVVRGDSAAYFCASSPSVAGGPHEQYFGPGTRLTVT.

The rearrangement joins TRBV5-6 to TRBJ2-7; 10 positions match TRBD1. This CDR3 is 15 amino acids long. The V and J ends lost 2 bases and 6 bases, in that order; junction bases with no gene match: 8. The germline CDR1 and CDR2 sequences are SGHDT and YYEEEE. This CDR3 reads CASSFLRTGGIEQYF. The CDR3 DNA reads TGTGCCAGCAGCTTTTTACGGACAGGGGGTATCGAGCAGTACTTC.